This T cell receptor (beta chain) derives from a study of CD8 T cells in Susac syndrome. Random hexamers primed reverse transcription of roughly 0.45 to 1 ug RNA. TCRdb processed the immunoSEQ multiplex PCR reads anew with MiXCR; each CDR3 protein has one entry. This table holds 150,000 to 200,000 distinct CDR3 sequences, about 94% found once. This CDR3 contains 16 residues. Germline V CDR1 and CDR2: SGHVS, FQNEAQ. With 5 bases clipped from V and 5 bases from J, the junction kept 11 bases outside the gene matches. Negative isolation was used for CD8+ and CD4+ T cells, and FACS enrichment was applied to TEMRA cells.

The sequence derives from a human donor with multiple sclerosis. Sequencing was carried out using CD4+ T cells from PBMCs. The chain joins TRBV7-8 to TRBJ2-2; 7 nucleotides line up with TRBD2. The CDR3 bases are TGTGCCAGCAGCCCCATGTTGGGAGGGCAGACCGGGGAGCTGTTTTTT. This sequence encodes CASSPMLGGQTGELFF.